Listed below are T cell receptor beta chains from one sample, sequenced in a study of shared clonotypes between healthy human individuals. TCRdb's copy holds only in-frame clones and misses some; the assay was immunoSEQ multiplex PCR. The sample has 1.4 million or so clones; around 98.5% are singletons. Sequencing was done on a sample of naive CD4+ T cells sorted from blood. These receptors were taken from a man under 40 in good health. Both conserved end residues are part of each CDR3. Expanded clones are given a class, and other clones once, few, many or no size at all.

size | J | V | CDR3
NA | TRBJ1-4 | TRBV7-8 | CASSRGTGELFF
once | TRBJ2-1 | TRBV19 | CASSSRDRGWYNEQFF
NA | TRBJ2-1 | TRBV29-1 | CSVEGYNEQFF
NA | TRBJ2-7 | TRBV27 | CASSPGLGTLYEQYF
NA | TRBJ2-4 | TRBV6-5 | CASSYGVNIQYF
NA | TRBJ2-2 | TRBV7-3 | CATKVGNTGELFF
few | TRBJ2-7 | TRBV4-1 | CASSQGLAGYSYEQYF
NA | TRBJ2-3 | TRBV10-1 | CASSESGLANTQYF
NA | TRBJ2-7 | TRBV10-3 | CAITHLDRPYEQYF
NA | TRBJ2-6 | TRBV29-1 | CSVDVGNGANVLTF
NA | TRBJ1-1 | TRBV18 | CASSPGRGRPSEAFF
NA | TRBJ2-1 | TRBV5-4 | CASSKSGRSMNEQFF